Listed below are T cell receptor beta chains from one sample, sequenced in a study of blood T cell repertoires in COVID-19. Profiled with immunoSEQ multiplex PCR; TCRdb holds only in-frame clones, not every one. In the table there are 88,000 or so clones, roughly 87% of which are singletons. Source material: peripheral blood. These receptors all come from a man aged 55 to 70 with acute or convalescent COVID-19. CDR3s include the opening cysteine and the closing phenylalanine or tryptophan. D genes are given only for firm matches. Size tells how often a clone was seen (once, few, many) or the class of an expanded clone, and some rows leave it out.

d_gene | j_gene | v_gene | abundance | CDR3nt | CDR3aa
NA | TRBJ1-1 | TRBV5-1 | few | TGCGCCAGCAGCACCTGGGACTCGGACACTGAAGCTTTCTTT | CASSTWDSDTEAFF
TRBD1 | TRBJ1-2 | TRBV7-2 | NA | TGTGCCAGCAGCCCAAGGACAGGGAGTTACTATGGCTACACCTTC | CASSPRTGSYYGYTF
TRBD2 | TRBJ2-3 | TRBV4-2 | NA | TGTGCCAGCAGCCAAGAGGGGGGGGAGTTTATAGATACGCAGTATTTT | CASSQEGGEFIDTQYF
NA | TRBJ1-2 | TRBV19 | NA | TGTGCCAGTTTCGGGGGGCTGGGTGGCTACACCTTC | CASFGGLGGYTF
NA | TRBJ1-2 | TRBV5-1 | once | TGCGCCAGCAGCTTGACGGCCGCACTAGGCTACACCTTC | CASSLTAALGYTF
TRBD2 | TRBJ2-1 | TRBV7-3 | once | TGTGCCAGCAGCTTCCAACTAGCGGGGGCTCATGAGCAGTTCTTC | CASSFQLAGAHEQFF
TRBD2 | TRBJ2-3 | TRBV3-1/TRBV3-2 | NA | TGTGCCAGCAGCCTCCTCGGACTAGCGGGAAGGACAGATACGCAGTATTTT | CASSLLGLAGRTDTQYF
NA | TRBJ2-2 | TRBV5-1 | NA | TGCGCCAGCAGCTTGGCCGTGAACACCGGGGAGCTGTTTTTT | CASSLAVNTGELFF
NA | TRBJ1-5 | TRBV6-4 | NA | TGTGCCAGCAGCGTAGTTCAGCCCCAGCATTTT | CASSVVQPQHF
NA | TRBJ2-1 | TRBV7-6 | few | TGTGCCAGCAGCTTAGAGGGGGGGGGTAACTCCTACAATGAGCAGTTCTTC | CASSLEGGGNSYNEQFF
TRBD1 | TRBJ1-2 | TRBV5-1 | NA | TGCGCCAGCAGCGTAGGGACAGACTATGGCTACACCTTC | CASSVGTDYGYTF
NA | TRBJ2-3 | TRBV7-2 | NA | TGTGCCAGCAGCCTCGGGAGCACAGATACGCAGTATTTT | CASSLGSTDTQYF
TRBD2 | TRBJ2-7 | TRBV7-2 | NA | TGTGCCAGCAGCTTTACCACTAGCGGGGCTTGGGTGGGCGAGCAGTACTTC | CASSFTTSGAWVGEQYF
NA | TRBJ1-2 | TRBV10-2 | NA | TGCGCCAGCACCGACGACAGACTTTATGGCTACACCTTC | CASTDDRLYGYTF
NA | TRBJ1-4 | TRBV7-9 | NA | TGTGCCAGCAGCTTAGGGCAGGATAATGAAAAACTGTTTTTT | CASSLGQDNEKLFF
NA | TRBJ2-2 | TRBV27 | NA | TGTGCCAGCAGCCCTAGGAGGGCCCGGGAGCTGTTTTTT | CASSPRRARELFF
NA | TRBJ2-3 | TRBV15 | NA | TGTGCCACCAGCAGAGACGGGACTTTAACAGATACGCAGTATTTT | CATSRDGTLTDTQYF
TRBD1 | TRBJ1-2 | TRBV6-5 | NA | TGTGCCAGCAACCTAAGACAGGGGGACTATGGCTACACCTTC | CASNLRQGDYGYTF
NA | TRBJ1-2 | TRBV4-2 | NA | TGTGCCAGCAGCCAAGGGGGGGTAGTCGGCTACACCTTC | CASSQGGVVGYTF
TRBD1 | TRBJ2-7 | TRBV10-3 | once | TGTGCCACCGATGCGGGACAGGCGAACGAGCAGTACTTC | CATDAGQANEQYF
TRBD1 | TRBJ2-4 | TRBV7-3 | NA | TGTGCCAGCAGCGCAAGGGGGCCAGACATTCAGTACTTC | CASSARGPDIQYF
NA | TRBJ1-4 | TRBV5-4 | NA | TGTGCCAGCAGTTCGAGGACAGCAACTAATGAAAAACTGTTTTTT | CASSSRTATNEKLFF
NA | TRBJ2-4 | TRBV28 | few | TGTGCCAGCAGTTCAGGTCCGGGACATCAGTACTTC | CASSSGPGHQYF
TRBD1 | TRBJ1-1 | TRBV3-1/TRBV3-2 | NA | TGTGCCAGCAGCCGACAGGGGGAAGCTTTCTTT | CASSRQGEAFF
NA | TRBJ2-1 | TRBV6-1 | few | TGTGCCAGCAGTGAAGATGAGTCCTACAATGAGCAGTTCTTC | CASSEDESYNEQFF
TRBD1 | TRBJ2-5 | TRBV10-1 | NA | TGCGCCAGTTTACCGGGACAGCAACAAGAGACCCAGTACTTC | CASLPGQQQETQYF
NA | TRBJ1-1 | TRBV4-1 | NA | TGCGCCAGCAGCCCCCGCGAGGCGAACACTGAAGCTTTCTTT | CASSPREANTEAFF
NA | TRBJ2-1 | TRBV29-1 | NA | TGCAGCGTTGATAACCCGGGGGACAATGAGCAGTTCTTC | CSVDNPGDNEQFF
TRBD2 | TRBJ2-3 | TRBV9 | NA | TGTGCCAGCAGCTTCGGGAGGGCCGGCACAGATACGCAGTATTTT | CASSFGRAGTDTQYF
NA | TRBJ2-3 | TRBV5-1 | NA | TGCGCCAGCAGCTTGGCCAGCGGGAGCACAGATACGCAGTATTTT | CASSLASGSTDTQYF
TRBD1 | TRBJ1-5 | TRBV27 | NA | TGTGCCAGCAGTTTAAGGGGACAGGGAAATCAGCCCCAGCATTTT | CASSLRGQGNQPQHF
NA | TRBJ1-6 | TRBV14 | NA | TGTGCCAGCAGCCAAGTGTCCCACGGGGGTTCACCCCTCCACTTT | CASSQVSHGGSPLHF
TRBD1 | TRBJ2-7 | TRBV7-2 | NA | TGTGCCAGCAGCAGCGACAGGGGTATGTACGAGCAGTACTTC | CASSSDRGMYEQYF
TRBD1 | TRBJ1-2 | TRBV5-1 | NA | TGCGCCAGGAAACAGGGGGAGGCCTATGGCTACACCTTC | CARKQGEAYGYTF
NA | TRBJ2-5 | TRBV6-6 | NA | TGTGCCAGCAGTCGATCGACGACAGACCTAGAGACCCAGTACTTC | CASSRSTTDLETQYF
TRBD2 | TRBJ2-3 | TRBV9 | NA | TGTGCCAGCAGCGTAGAGGGTAGCGGGGGCCCTAGCACAGATACGCAGTATTTT | CASSVEGSGGPSTDTQYF
NA | TRBJ1-2 | TRBV29-1 | NA | TGCAGCGTTGATGGTACAGGGTTCTATGGCTACACCTTC | CSVDGTGFYGYTF
NA | TRBJ1-1 | TRBV7-2 | NA | TGTGCCAGCAGCTTCTCGGGGAGCACTGAAGCTTTCTTT | CASSFSGSTEAFF
NA | TRBJ2-2 | TRBV30 | once | TGTGCCTGGCTGCCCCCGGACACAACCGGGGAGCTGTTTTTT | CAWLPPDTTGELFF
NA | TRBJ1-2 | TRBV5-6 | NA | TGTGCCAGCAGCATGGACAGCTATGGCTACACCTTC | CASSMDSYGYTF
NA | TRBJ1-2 | TRBV4-3 | NA | TGCGCCAGCAGCCAAGATAGTGCACCCAGGAACTATGGCTACACCTTC | CASSQDSAPRNYGYTF
NA | TRBJ1-1 | TRBV25-1 | NA | TGTGCCAGCAGCACAGAAGGGCGGGGGACTGAAGCTTTCTTT | CASSTEGRGTEAFF
TRBD1 | TRBJ2-7 | TRBV2 | few | TGTGCCAGCCGCGATGGGACAGGGGATGTGGAGGAGCAGTACTTC | CASRDGTGDVEEQYF
NA | TRBJ1-1 | TRBV5-1 | few | TGCGCCAGCAGCTCTCAGGGGAACACTGAAGCTTTCTTT | CASSSQGNTEAFF
NA | TRBJ2-7 | TRBV9 | NA | TGTGCCAGCAGCGCTACCGGGACTCCTGGGGACGAGCAGTACTTC | CASSATGTPGDEQYF
NA | TRBJ2-3 | TRBV11-1 | NA | TGTGCCAGCGGACCCGGACAGTACTCCCCAGATACGCAGTATTTT | CASGPGQYSPDTQYF
NA | TRBJ1-2 | TRBV30 | NA | TGTGCCTGGAGTTGGCAGGAAGGTGGCTACACCTTC | CAWSWQEGGYTF
TRBD2 | TRBJ2-1 | TRBV19 | NA | TGTGCCAGTAGACGGACTAGCGGGCTCCTATACAATGAGCAGTTCTTC | CASRRTSGLLYNEQFF
NA | TRBJ2-2 | TRBV15 | NA | TGTGCCACCAGCAGAGGTGCGACAGGGAACACCGGGGAGCTGTTTTTT | CATSRGATGNTGELFF
TRBD2 | TRBJ2-1 | TRBV3-1/TRBV3-2 | NA | TGTGCCAGCAGCCAGAAAGCGGGGCTTGGCTACAATGAGCAGTTCTTC | CASSQKAGLGYNEQFF
NA | TRBJ1-6 | TRBV3-1/TRBV3-2 | NA | TGTGCCAGCAGCTCGGGGGGTAAGGTGGTGAATTCACCCCTCCACTTT | CASSSGGKVVNSPLHF
NA | TRBJ1-1 | TRBV15 | few | TGTGCCACCAGCAGCCTACAGTCCACTGAAGCTTTCTTT | CATSSLQSTEAFF
NA | TRBJ2-2 | TRBV5-1 | NA | TGCGCCAGCAGCTGGCCAACAGGCACCGGGGAGCTGTTTTTT | CASSWPTGTGELFF
TRBD2 | TRBJ2-1 | TRBV5-4 | NA | TGTGCCAGCAGCTTGGACCTAGCGGTTAGCTACAATGAGCAGTTCTTC | CASSLDLAVSYNEQFF